These 21 T cell receptor beta chains originate from one sample sequenced in a study of technical replicates of blood from a few donors. Measured with immunoSEQ multiplex PCR; TCRdb has only the in-frame clones, and not every one. The sample includes over 55,000 clones, around 87% of them seen just once. Sequencing input: PBMCs. These receptors were taken from a human donor in good health. Some clones in this sample may be carry-over from other donors' samples.

The chain couples TRBV2 to TRBJ2-7; 8 nucleotides line up with TRBD1. The trim removed 11 bases at V and 3 bases at J, leaving 12 bases unmatched. Germline lookup yields CDR1 SNHLY and CDR2 FYNNEI. This CDR3 region has 14 residues. The CDR3 region is CAGQTGTGYYEQYF. For the CDR3, the DNA is TGTGCCGGCCAGACCGGGACAGGCTACTACGAGCAGTACTTC. The full variable domain, rest sourced from reference TRBV2 and TRBJ2-7, is EPEVTQTPSHQVTQMGQEVILRCVPISNHLYFYWYRQILGQKVEFLVSFYNNEISEKSEIFDDQFSVERPDGSNFTLKIRSTKLEDSAMYFCAGQTGTGYYEQYFGPGTRLTVT.

This clone was counted many times. J is TRBJ1-4 and V is TRBV7-9; D call uncertain. V dropped 5 bases and J dropped 3 bases, with 7 bases sitting between them. This CDR3 has 13 amino acids. Looked up from germline, CDR1 is SEHNR and CDR2 is FQNEAQ (reference sequence). The CDR3 coding sequence is TGTGCCAGCAGCCGCGGAGCTAATGAAAAACTGTTTTTT. This codes for CASSRGANEKLFF.

Points on this clone: The junction shows a germline mismatch at one end, possibly a read error. The rearrangement joins TRBV29-1 to TRBJ2-7; TRBD1 matches 7 bases. CDR1 is SQVTM, CDR2 ANQGSEA, per germline. The CDR3 consists of 12 residues. The CDR3 spells CSVEDRAYEQYF. The CDR3 region has the DNA TGCAGCGTCGAAGACAGGGCCTACGAGCAGTACTTC.

The chain joins TRBV6-1 to TRBJ2-3, with TRBD1 as a possible D gene (5 bases). Germline V CDR1 and CDR2: MNHNS, SASEGT. Trimming removed 1 base at V and 0 bases at J, with 8 bases between. This CDR3 is 15 amino acids long. CDR3: CASSEGGYSTDTQYF. The CDR3 region has the DNA TGTGCCAGCAGTGAAGGGGGCTACAGCACAGATACGCAGTATTTT.

The chain carries TRBV7-3 and TRBJ2-7, with TRBD1 matching 10 bases. CDR3 size: 15 residues. Germline CDR1 and CDR2: SGHTA and FQGTGA. V was pared by 3 bases and J by 4 bases, with 6 bases of the junction left unmatched. CDR3 nucleotides: TGTGCCAGCAGCTTGGAGACAGGGGGCTCGTACGAGCAGTACTTC. This encodes CASSLETGGSYEQYF.

This chain joins TRBV4-1 and TRBJ2-1, with 7 bases identical to TRBD2. CDR1 is MGHRA, CDR2 YSYEKL, per germline. The CDR3 extends over 15 amino acids. V dropped 0 bases and J dropped 3; count of bases not matched to a gene: 2. CDR3 coding DNA: TGCGCCAGCAGCCAAGATCGGGGGGTCTACAATGAGCAGTTCTTC. Protein product: CASSQDRGVYNEQFF.

The J gene is TRBJ2-7, the V gene TRBV7-9, with 7 bases identical to TRBD2. CDR3 length equals 13 residues. The J segment lost 5 bases and the V segment lost 4 bases, leaving 5 bases of the junction unmatched. Germline CDR1 reads SEHNR; CDR2 reads FQNEAQ (reference sequence). The CDR3 DNA reads as TGTGCCAGCAGCTCTCGGACTAGAAACGAGCAGTACTTC. Its protein is CASSSRTRNEQYF.

This chain uses TRBV4-1 with TRBJ1-5; D not resolved. CDR3 length: 14 residues. The ends were cut back, 1 base at V and 0 bases at J, with 4 bases in the middle. Germline V gene sequence: CDR1 MGHRA, CDR2 YSYEKL. The CDR3 region has the DNA TGCGCCAGCAGCCAAGGGGCTAGCAATCAGCCCCAGCATTTT. Its translation is CASSQGASNQPQHF.

The V and J genes are TRBV27 and TRBJ2-7; 9 bases fit TRBD1. The CDR3 spans 15 residues. With 4 bases clipped from V and 3 bases from J, the junction kept 7 bases outside the gene matches. CDR1 is MNHEY, CDR2 SMNVEV, per germline (reference sequence). CDR3 nucleotide sequence: TGTGCCAGCAGTTCCTCGGGACAGGGACGCTACGAGCAGTACTTC. This sequence encodes CASSSSGQGRYEQYF.

The chain uses TRBV4-2 and TRBJ2-5; 8 bases agree with TRBD1. Trimming took 1 base from V and 2 from J; bases not matched to a gene: 6. Per the germline V gene, CDR1 is LGHNA and CDR2 is YNFKEQ. The CDR3 extends over 16 amino acids. CDR3 sequence (DNA): TGTGCCAGCAGCCAAGTGGCAGGGGGCTTACAAGAGACCCAGTACTTC. As protein: CASSQVAGGLQETQYF.

The DNA of the CDR3 is TGTGCCAGCTCAACCTCGACAGGGTCGAACACTGAAGCTTTCTTT. It codes for CASSTSTGSNTEAFF. The chain links TRBV18 to TRBJ1-1; 7 positions agree with TRBD1. The ends lost 5 bases at V and 1 base at J; junction bases unmatched: 7. The length of the CDR3 is 15 residues. Germline CDR1 and CDR2: KGHSH and LQKENI.

The CDR3, as DNA: TGTGCCAGCAGTATTCGGGAGGCGGGAAACACCATATATTTT. It encodes CASSIREAGNTIYF. The chain combines TRBV6-1 with TRBJ1-3, with D uncertain. The CDR3 has 14 amino acids. V was cut by 5 bases and J by 4 bases, with 12 bases left in between. Germline V gene lookup returns CDR1 MNHNS and CDR2 SASEGT.

This clone was counted between two and nine times. The chain is built from TRBV2 and TRBJ1-2, with D tentatively TRBD1 (6 bases). V was trimmed by 5 bases and J by 0 bases, leaving 10 bases between them. Germline V CDR1 and CDR2: SNHLY, FYNNEI. The CDR3 runs 14 residues. The CDR3: CASSSGGSNYGYTF. In DNA, the CDR3 is TGTGCCAGCAGTTCGGGGGGCTCTAACTATGGCTACACCTTC.

Concerning this clone itself: The missing conserved phenylalanine or tryptophan at the end of this CDR3 makes a read error likely. It is unclear where the CDR3 begins or ends on the DNA, so no DNA is shown, and the CDR3 is as TCRdb lists it. V gene TRBV14 combines with J gene TRBJ1-2; TRBD1, the table's D call, lacks a check against the DNA. The CDR3 is 13 residues long, counting both termini. CDR1 is SGHDN and CDR2 is FVKESK in the germline V gene. The CDR3 sequence: CASSQDTGRAKQV.

This clone is a singleton in its sample. The rearrangement uses TRBV5-4 and TRBJ2-6, with D possibly TRBD2 on 6 matching bases. The CDR3 has 15 residues. The ends were cut back, 2 bases at V and 4 bases at J, with 10 bases in the middle. Per germline, CDR1 SGHNT and CDR2 YYREEE (reference sequence). The CDR3 nucleotides read TGTGCCAGCAGCTTCGGGGGAACCGGGGCCAACGTCCTGACTTTC. Protein product: CASSFGGTGANVLTF.

The rearrangement joins TRBV12-1 to TRBJ2-3; the table gives TRBD1 as D, unverified against the DNA. TRBV12-1 corresponds to a pseudogene. This CDR3 comprises 15 residues. The CDR3 DNA follows: TGTGCCAGCAGCCCCGGGACAGGGGGTACAGATACGCAGTATTTT. It encodes CASSPGTGGTDTQYF.

This clone has a handful of counts. This chain uses TRBV6-4 with TRBJ2-1, with 10 bases aligning to TRBD2. The CDR3 sequence is 14 residues long. Germline V gene sequence: CDR1 MRHNA, CDR2 SNTAGT. V lost 3 bases to trimming and J lost 9 bases; unmatched junction nucleotides: 5. CDR3 DNA: TGTGCCAGCAGTGAGTCTAGCGGGGGCTCTGAGCAGTTCTTC. The encoded protein is CASSESSGGSEQFF.

The V and J genes are TRBV7-8 and TRBJ1-5; 9 bases match TRBD1. The germline CDR1 and CDR2 sequences are SGHVS and FQNEAQ. The CDR3 runs to 15 residues. Trimming removed 5 bases from V and 2 bases from J; junction bases left unmatched: 4. DNA for the CDR3: TGTGCCAGCAGCCTCCGGGACAGGGGCAATCAGCCCCAGCATTTT. Translation gives CASSLRDRGNQPQHF.

Concerning this clone: The same CDR3 arises from other DNA sequences in this sample as well. The chain joins TRBV4-3 to TRBJ1-1; D is unclear. The V end was cut by 0 bases, the J end by 4 bases, with 9 bases between. CDR3 length: 14 amino acids. Germline V lookup: CDR1 LGHNA, CDR2 YSLEER. The CDR3 here is CASSQDAPGTEAFF. In DNA form, the CDR3 reads TGCGCCAGCAGCCAAGACGCCCCAGGCACTGAAGCTTTCTTT.

The V gene is TRBV30, the J gene TRBJ1-2, with D unresolved. This CDR3 spans 13 amino acids. The V and J ends lost 1 base and 4 bases respectively, with 10 bases between them. Germline V gene lookup returns CDR1 GTSNPN and CDR2 SVGIG (reference sequence). CDR3 DNA: TGTGCCTGGAGTGCAGGTGGTTCCTATGGCTACACCTTC. Its translation: CAWSAGGSYGYTF. Full variable domain (outside the CDR3, taken from reference TRBV30 and TRBJ1-2): SQTIHQWPATLVQPVGSPLSLECTVEGTSNPNLYWYRQAAGRGLQLLFYSVGIGQISSEVPQNLSASRPQDRQFILSSKKLLLSDSGFYLCAWSAGGSYGYTFGSGTRLTVV.

V and J are TRBV12-5 and TRBJ2-1, with 10 bases matching TRBD2. Germline assignment: CDR1 LGHNT and CDR2 FRNRAP. With V trimmed by 2 bases and J by 9 bases, 10 bases remained unmatched. The CDR3 runs to 16 residues. The CDR3 spells CASGLSTGTSDGEQFF. DNA for the CDR3: TGTGCTAGTGGTTTGAGCACCGGGACTAGCGATGGTGAGCAGTTCTTC.